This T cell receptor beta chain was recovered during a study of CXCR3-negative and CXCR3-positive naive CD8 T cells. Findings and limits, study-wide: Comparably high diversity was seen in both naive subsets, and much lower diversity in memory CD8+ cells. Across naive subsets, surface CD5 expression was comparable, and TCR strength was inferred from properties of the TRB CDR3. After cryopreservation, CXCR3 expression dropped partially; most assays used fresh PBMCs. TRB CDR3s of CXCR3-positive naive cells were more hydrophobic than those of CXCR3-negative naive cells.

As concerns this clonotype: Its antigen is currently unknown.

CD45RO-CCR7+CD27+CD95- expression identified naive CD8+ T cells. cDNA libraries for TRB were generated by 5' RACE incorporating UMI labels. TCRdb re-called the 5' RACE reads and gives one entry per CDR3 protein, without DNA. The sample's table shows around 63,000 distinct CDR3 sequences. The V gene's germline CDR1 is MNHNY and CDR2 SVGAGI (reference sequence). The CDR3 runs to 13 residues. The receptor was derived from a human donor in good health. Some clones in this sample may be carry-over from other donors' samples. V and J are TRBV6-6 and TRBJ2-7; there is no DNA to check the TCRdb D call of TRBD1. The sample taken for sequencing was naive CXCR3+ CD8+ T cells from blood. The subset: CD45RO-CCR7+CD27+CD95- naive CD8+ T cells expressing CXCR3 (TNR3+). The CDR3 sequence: CATRSGSSYEQYF.